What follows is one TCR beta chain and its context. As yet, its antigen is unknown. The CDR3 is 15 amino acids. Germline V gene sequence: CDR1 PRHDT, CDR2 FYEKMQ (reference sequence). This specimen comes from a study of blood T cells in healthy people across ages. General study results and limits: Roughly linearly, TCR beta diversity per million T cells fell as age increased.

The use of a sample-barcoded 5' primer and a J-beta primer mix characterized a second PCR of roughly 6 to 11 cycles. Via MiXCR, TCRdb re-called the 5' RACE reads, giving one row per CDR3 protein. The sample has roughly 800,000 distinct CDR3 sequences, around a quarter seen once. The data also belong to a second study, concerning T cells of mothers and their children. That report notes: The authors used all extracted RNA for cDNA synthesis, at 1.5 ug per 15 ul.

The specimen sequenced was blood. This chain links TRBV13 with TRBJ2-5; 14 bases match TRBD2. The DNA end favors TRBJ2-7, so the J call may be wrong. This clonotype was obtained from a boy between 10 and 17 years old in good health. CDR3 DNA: TGTGCCAGCAGCCTCGGGACTAGCGGGGGTCTCGAGCAGTACTTC. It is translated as CASSLGTSGGLEQYF.